The 2 T cell receptor beta chains reported below all come from one sample, sequenced in a study of blood T cell repertoires in COVID-19. Measured with immunoSEQ multiplex PCR; TCRdb has only the in-frame clones, and not every one. The table lists 300,000 to 400,000 clones, about 86% of them singletons. The sequenced sample was peripheral blood. The source of these receptors is a woman aged 60-70 years with COVID-19, enrolled during active disease.

The genes are TRBV4-1 and TRBJ2-7; a weak D match, TRBD1 (5 bases). CDR1 and CDR2 (germline): MGHRA, YSYEKL. The length of the CDR3 is 14 residues. The V and J ends lost 3 bases and 3 bases respectively, with 12 bases between them. The CDR3 nucleotides are TGCGCCAGCAGCCACTCGTGGGGCGACTACGAGCAGTACTTC. Its protein product is CASSHSWGDYEQYF.

V and J are TRBV7-9 and TRBJ1-1; D ambiguous. CDR1 and CDR2 (germline): SEHNR, FQNEAQ (reference sequence). V dropped 7 bases and J dropped 0 bases, with 9 bases sitting between them. The CDR3 runs 13 residues. The CDR3 DNA reads as TGTGCCAGCATCCCAACACTGAACACTGAAGCTTTCTTT. Residues: CASIPTLNTEAFF.